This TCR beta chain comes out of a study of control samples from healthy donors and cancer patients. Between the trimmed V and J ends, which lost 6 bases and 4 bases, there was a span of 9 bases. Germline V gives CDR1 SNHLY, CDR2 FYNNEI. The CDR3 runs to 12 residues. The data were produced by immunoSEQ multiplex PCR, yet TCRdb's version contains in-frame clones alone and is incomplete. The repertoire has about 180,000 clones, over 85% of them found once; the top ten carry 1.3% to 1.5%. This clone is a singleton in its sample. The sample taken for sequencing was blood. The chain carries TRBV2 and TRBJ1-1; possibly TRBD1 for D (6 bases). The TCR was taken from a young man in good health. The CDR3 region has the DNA TGTGCCAGCAGCCACAGGGTCACTGAAGCTTTCTTT. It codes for CASSHRVTEAFF.